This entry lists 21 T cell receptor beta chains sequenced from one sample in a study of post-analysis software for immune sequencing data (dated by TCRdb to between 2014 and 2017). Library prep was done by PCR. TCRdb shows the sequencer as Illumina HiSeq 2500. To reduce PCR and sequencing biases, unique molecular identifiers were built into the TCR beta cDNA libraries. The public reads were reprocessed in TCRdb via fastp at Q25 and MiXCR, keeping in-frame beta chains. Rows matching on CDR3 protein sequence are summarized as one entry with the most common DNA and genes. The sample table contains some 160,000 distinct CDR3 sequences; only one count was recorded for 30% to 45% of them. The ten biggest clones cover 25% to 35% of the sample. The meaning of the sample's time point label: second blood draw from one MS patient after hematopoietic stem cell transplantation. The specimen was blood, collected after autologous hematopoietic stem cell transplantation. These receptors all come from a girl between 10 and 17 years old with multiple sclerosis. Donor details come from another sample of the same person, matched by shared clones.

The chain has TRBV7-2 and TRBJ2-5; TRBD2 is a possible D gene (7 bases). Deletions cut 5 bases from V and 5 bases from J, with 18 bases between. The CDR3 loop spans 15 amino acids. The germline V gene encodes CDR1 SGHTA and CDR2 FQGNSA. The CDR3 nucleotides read TGTGCCAGCAGCCCGGGGGGCGGAGCCTGGGAGACCCAGTACTTC. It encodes CASSPGGGAWETQYF.

The CDR3 spells CSAREVQGAGNTIYF. The CDR3 coding sequence is TGCAGTGCTAGAGAGGTTCAGGGGGCTGGAAACACCATATATTTT. The chain recombines TRBV20-1 with TRBJ1-3; 7 bases are a match to TRBD1. The CDR3 contains 15 residues. The germline CDR1 and CDR2 sequences are DFQATT and SNEGSKA (reference sequence). Trimming took 0 bases from V and 2 from J; bases not matched to a gene: 4.

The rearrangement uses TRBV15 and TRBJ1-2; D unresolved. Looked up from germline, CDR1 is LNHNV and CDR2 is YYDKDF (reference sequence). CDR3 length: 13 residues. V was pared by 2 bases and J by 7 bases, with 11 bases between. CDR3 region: CATSRRMDLGYTF. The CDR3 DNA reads TGTGCCACCAGCAGACGGATGGACCTTGGCTACACCTTC.

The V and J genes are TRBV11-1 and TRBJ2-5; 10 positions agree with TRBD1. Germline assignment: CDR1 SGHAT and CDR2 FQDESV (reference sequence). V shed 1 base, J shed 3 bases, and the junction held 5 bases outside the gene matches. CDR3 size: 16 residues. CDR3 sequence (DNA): TGTGCCAGCAGCTTAGGCACCGGGACAGGGGAAGAGACCCAGTACTTC. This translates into CASSLGTGTGEETQYF.

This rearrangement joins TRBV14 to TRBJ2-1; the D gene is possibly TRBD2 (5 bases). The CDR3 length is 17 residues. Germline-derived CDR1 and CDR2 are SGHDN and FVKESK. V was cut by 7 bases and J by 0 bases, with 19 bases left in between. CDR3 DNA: TGTGCCAGCAAGCAAGCGAGCGGAGTTAGCTCCTACAATGAGCAGTTCTTC. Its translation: CASKQASGVSSYNEQFF.

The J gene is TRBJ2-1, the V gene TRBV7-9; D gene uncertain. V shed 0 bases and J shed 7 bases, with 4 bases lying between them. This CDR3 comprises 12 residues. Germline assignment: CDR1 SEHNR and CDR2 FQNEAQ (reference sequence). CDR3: CASSLAENEQFF. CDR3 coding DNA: TGTGCCAGCAGCTTAGCGGAGAATGAGCAGTTCTTC.

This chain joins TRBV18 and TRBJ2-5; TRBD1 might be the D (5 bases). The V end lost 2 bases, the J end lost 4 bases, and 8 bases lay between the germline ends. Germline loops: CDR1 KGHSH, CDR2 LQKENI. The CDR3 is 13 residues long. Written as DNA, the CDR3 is TGTGCCAGCTCACCAGAAGGGGCAGAGACCCAGTACTTC. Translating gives CASSPEGAETQYF.

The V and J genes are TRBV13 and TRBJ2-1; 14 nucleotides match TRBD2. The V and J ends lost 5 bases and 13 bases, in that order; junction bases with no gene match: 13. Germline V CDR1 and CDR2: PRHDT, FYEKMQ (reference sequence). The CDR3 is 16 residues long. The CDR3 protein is CASSAGLAGVVETQFF. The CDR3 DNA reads TGTGCCAGCAGCGCGGGACTAGCGGGAGTGGTAGAGACCCAGTTCTTC. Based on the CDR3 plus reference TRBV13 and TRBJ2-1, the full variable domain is AAGVIQSPRHLIKEKRETATLKCYPIPRHDTVYWYQQGPGQDPQFLISFYEKMQSDKGSIPDRFSAQQFSDYHSELNMSSLELGDSALYFCASSAGLAGVVETQFFGPGTRLTVL.

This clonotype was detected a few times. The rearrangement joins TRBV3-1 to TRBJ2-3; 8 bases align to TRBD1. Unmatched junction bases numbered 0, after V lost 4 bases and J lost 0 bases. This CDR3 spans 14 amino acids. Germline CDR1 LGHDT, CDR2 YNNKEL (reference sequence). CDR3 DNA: TGTGCCAGCAGCCGGACAGGGAGCACAGATACGCAGTATTTT. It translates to CASSRTGSTDTQYF.

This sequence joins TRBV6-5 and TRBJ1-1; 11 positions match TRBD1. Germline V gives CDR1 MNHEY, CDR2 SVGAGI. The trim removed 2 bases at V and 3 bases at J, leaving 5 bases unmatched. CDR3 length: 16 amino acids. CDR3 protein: CASSYRGQGAHTEAFF. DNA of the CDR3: TGTGCCAGCAGTTACCGAGGACAGGGGGCGCACACTGAAGCTTTCTTT.

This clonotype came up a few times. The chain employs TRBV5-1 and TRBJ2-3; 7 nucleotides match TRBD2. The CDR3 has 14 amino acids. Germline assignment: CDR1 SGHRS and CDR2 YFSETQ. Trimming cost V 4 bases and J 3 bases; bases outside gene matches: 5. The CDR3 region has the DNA TGCGCCAGCAGCAGGGGCGGGAGAACAGATACGCAGTATTTT. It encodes CASSRGGRTDTQYF.

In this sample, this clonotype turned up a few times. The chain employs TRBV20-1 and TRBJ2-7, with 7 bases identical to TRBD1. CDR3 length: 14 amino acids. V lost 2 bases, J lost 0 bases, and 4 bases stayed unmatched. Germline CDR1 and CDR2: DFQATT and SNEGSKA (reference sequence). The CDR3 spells CSARPGQLSYEQYF. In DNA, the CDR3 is TGCAGTGCTAGACCGGGACAGCTCTCCTACGAGCAGTACTTC.

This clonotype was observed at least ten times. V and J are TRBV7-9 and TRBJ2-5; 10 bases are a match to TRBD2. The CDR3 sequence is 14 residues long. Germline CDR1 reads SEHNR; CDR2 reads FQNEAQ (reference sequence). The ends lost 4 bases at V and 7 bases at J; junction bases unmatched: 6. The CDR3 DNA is TGTGCCAGCAGCTCCGGACTAGCGGACAGGACCCAGTACTTC. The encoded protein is CASSSGLADRTQYF.

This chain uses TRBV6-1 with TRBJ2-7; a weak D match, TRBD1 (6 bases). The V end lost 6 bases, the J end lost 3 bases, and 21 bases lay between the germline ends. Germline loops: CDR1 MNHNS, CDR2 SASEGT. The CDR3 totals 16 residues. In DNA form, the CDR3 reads TGTGCCAGCAGCGCCAACAGGGACGGGCTCTACTACGAGCAGTACTTC. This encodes CASSANRDGLYYEQYF.

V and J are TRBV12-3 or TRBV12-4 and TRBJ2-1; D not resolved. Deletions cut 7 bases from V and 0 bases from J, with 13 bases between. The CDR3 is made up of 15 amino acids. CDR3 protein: CASTKSPASYNEQFF. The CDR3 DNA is TGTGCCAGCACTAAGTCCCCCGCCTCCTACAATGAGCAGTTCTTC.

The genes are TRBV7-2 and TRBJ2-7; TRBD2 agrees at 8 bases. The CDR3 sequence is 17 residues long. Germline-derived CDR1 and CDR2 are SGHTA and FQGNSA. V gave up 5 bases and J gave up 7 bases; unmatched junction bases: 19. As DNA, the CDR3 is TGTGCCAGCAGCCCCCCAGAGCGGGAGTCCCCCTACAATGAGCAGTACTTC. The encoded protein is CASSPPERESPYNEQYF.

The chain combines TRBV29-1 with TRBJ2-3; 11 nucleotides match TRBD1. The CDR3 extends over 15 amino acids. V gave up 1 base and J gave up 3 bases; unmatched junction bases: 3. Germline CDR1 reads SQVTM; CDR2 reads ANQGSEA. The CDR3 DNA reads TGCAGCGTTGAAGGGACAGGGGGCGCGACAGATACGCAGTATTTT. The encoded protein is CSVEGTGGATDTQYF.

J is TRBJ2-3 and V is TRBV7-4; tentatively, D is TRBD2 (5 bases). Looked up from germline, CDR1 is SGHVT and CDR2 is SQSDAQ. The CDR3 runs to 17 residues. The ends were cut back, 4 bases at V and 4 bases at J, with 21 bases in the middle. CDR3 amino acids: CASSSPRRVLLADTQYF. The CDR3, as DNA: TGTGCCAGCAGCTCCCCGCGGCGGGTCCTCCTCGCAGATACGCAGTATTTT.

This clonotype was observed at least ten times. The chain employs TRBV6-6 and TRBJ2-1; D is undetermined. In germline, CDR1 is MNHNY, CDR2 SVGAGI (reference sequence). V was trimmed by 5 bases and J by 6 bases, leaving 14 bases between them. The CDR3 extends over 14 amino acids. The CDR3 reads CASSHSSKANEQFF. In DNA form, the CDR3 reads TGTGCCAGCAGTCATTCATCCAAGGCCAATGAGCAGTTCTTC.

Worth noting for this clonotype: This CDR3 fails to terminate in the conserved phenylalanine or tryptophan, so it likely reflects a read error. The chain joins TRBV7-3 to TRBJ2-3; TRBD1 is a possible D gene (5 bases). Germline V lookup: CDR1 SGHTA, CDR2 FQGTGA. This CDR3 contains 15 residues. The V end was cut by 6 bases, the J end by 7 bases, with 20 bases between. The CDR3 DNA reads TGTGCCAGCAGTCAATGCGACAGACCTGGAAATACGCAGTATTTG. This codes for CASSQCDRPGNTQYL.

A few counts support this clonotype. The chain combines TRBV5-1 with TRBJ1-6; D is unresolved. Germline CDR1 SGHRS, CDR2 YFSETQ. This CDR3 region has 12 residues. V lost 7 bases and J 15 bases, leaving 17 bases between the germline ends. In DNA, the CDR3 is TGCGCCAGCTACCACCGGTCAGGCGACCTCCACTTT. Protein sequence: CASYHRSGDLHF.